This TCR beta chain emerged from a study of CD8 T cells in ankylosing spondylitis. Study results and limitations: Clones linked to disease, bearing a CD8+ phenotype, were relatively rare in peripheral blood.

Concerning this clonotype: What it binds is unknown.

TCRdb redid the calling of the 5' RACE reads with MiXCR, one entry per CDR3 protein. In the table there are about 360,000 distinct CDR3 sequences, more than 20% of which are singletons. Sequenced: blood, either unsorted or a sorted T cell fraction (not recorded which). The source of this sequence is a male donor with ankylosing spondylitis or in good health (not recorded which).

The CDR3 spells CASSLYPGGTDTQYF. CDR3 DNA: TGTGCCAGCAGTTTATATCCAGGGGGAACAGATACGCAGTATTTT. This rearrangement joins TRBV27 to TRBJ2-3, with 7 bases lining up with TRBD1. The CDR3 is 15 residues long. Trimming at V came to 1 base and at J to 3 bases, leaving 4 bases not matched to a gene. Germline V gene lookup returns CDR1 MNHEY and CDR2 SMNVEV (reference sequence).